This T cell receptor beta chain was recorded in a study of identical twins. This clonotype has more than one count but fewer than ten. MiXCR, run by TCRdb on the 5' RACE reads, gives a single entry per CDR3 protein. The table has under 800,000 distinct CDR3 sequences, around 21% seen once. The germline gives CDR1 MGHDK, CDR2 SYGVNS. This CDR3 is 13 amino acids long. Deletions cut 6 bases from V and 6 bases from J, with 15 bases between. A further study also used this sample, focusing on T cells expressing NK-cell markers.

The sequenced sample was PBMCs. The sequence was collected from a woman aged 18-30 years in good health. This chain uses TRBV25-1 with TRBJ2-7, with D uncertain. The CDR3 DNA follows: TGTGCCAGCAGGGTCACGCTCGCCTCCGAGCAGTACTTC. Protein: CASRVTLASEQYF.